Presented here are 14 T cell receptor beta chains from one specimen sequenced in a study of T cell responses to AZD1222 COVID-19 vaccine. Only in-frame clones appear in the TCRdb table, and some are missing; sequencing was by immunoSEQ multiplex PCR. This repertoire shows roughly 140,000 clones, roughly 90% found once; its top ten account for approximately 1.5%. The source material was peripheral blood, sampled 28 days after the second AZD1222 dose. The receptors here all came from an adult who received the AZD1222 COVID-19 vaccine.

The gene calls are TRBV7-2 and TRBJ2-7, with a tentative D call TRBD2 (6 bases). The V end lost 5 bases, the J end lost 2 bases, and 19 bases lay between the germline ends. The germline V gene has CDR1 SGHTA and CDR2 FQGNSA. CDR3 size: 16 residues. CDR3 region: CASSPWWGSGTYEQYF. DNA for the CDR3: TGTGCCAGCAGCCCATGGTGGGGTAGCGGAACCTACGAGCAGTACTTC.

This clone was seen just once. This chain joins TRBV10-3 and TRBJ2-3, with TRBD1 matching over 7 bases. Germline trimming cut 2 bases from V and 2 bases from J; bases unmatched to any gene: 7. The CDR3 has 16 amino acids. Germline CDR1 ENHRY, CDR2 SYGVKD. The CDR3 nucleotides are TGTGCCATCAGTGAGACTACAGGGGCAATCACAGATACGCAGTATTTT. It is translated as CAISETTGAITDTQYF.

This chain joins TRBV27 and TRBJ1-5, with 8 bases identical to TRBD1. The trim removed 10 bases at V and 0 bases at J, leaving 11 bases unmatched. The CDR3 totals 16 residues. The germline CDR1 and CDR2 sequences are MNHEY and SMNVEV (reference sequence). The DNA of the CDR3 is TGTGCCACCCAAAAATTCGGACAGGGTAGCAATCAGCCCCAGCATTTT. It encodes CATQKFGQGSNQPQHF.

The chain has TRBV6-5 and TRBJ2-1; 9 bases fit TRBD1. The V segment lost 2 bases and the J segment 4 bases; nucleotides outside the gene matches: 3. Looked up from germline, CDR1 is MNHEY and CDR2 is SVGAGI. The CDR3 sequence is 15 residues long. Here the CDR3 reads CASSYRQGVYNEQFF. The CDR3 nucleotides are TGTGCCAGCAGTTACAGACAGGGGGTATACAATGAGCAGTTCTTC.

The chain recombines TRBV7-9 with TRBJ2-7; a weak D match, TRBD2 (5 bases). CDR3 length equals 14 residues. Looked up from germline, CDR1 is SEHNR and CDR2 is FQNEAQ (reference sequence). V dropped 5 bases and J dropped 3 bases, with 14 bases sitting between them. In DNA, the CDR3 is TGTGCCAGCAGCCAATCCTTCGGGGTCTACGAGCAGTACTTC. Translated, it gives CASSQSFGVYEQYF.

V is TRBV2 and J is TRBJ1-4; D possibly corresponds to TRBD1 (5 bases). From germline, CDR1 is SNHLY and CDR2 FYNNEI. The V end was cut by 7 bases, the J end by 4 bases, with 16 bases between. The CDR3 runs 15 residues. The CDR3 bases are TGTGCCAGCATACCTTTGGAGGGGAGTAATGAAAAACTGTTTTTT. It codes for CASIPLEGSNEKLFF. Full variable domain (remainder filled in from reference TRBV2 and TRBJ1-4): EPEVTQTPSHQVTQMGQEVILRCVPISNHLYFYWYRQILGQKVEFLVSFYNNEISEKSEIFDDQFSVERPDGSNFTLKIRSTKLEDSAMYFCASIPLEGSNEKLFFGSGTQLSVL.

V usage is TRBV7-8 and J usage is TRBJ1-5, with D maybe TRBD1 (6 bases). Trimming pared 8 bases from V and 2 bases from J, leaving 13 bases between. This CDR3 is 14 amino acids long. Germline V gene lookup returns CDR1 SGHVS and CDR2 FQNEAQ. CDR3 loop: CASADRTGNQPQHF. The CDR3 DNA is TGTGCCAGCGCCGACAGGACCGGCAATCAGCCCCAGCATTTT.

The rearrangement joins TRBV5-1 to TRBJ2-5; TRBD1 might be the D (6 bases). From germline, CDR1 is SGHRS and CDR2 YFSETQ. There are 14 residues in the CDR3. V was pared by 7 bases and J by 2 bases, with 15 bases between. The CDR3 spells CASCPDSIQETQYF. The CDR3 nucleotides read TGCGCCAGCTGCCCGGACAGTATTCAAGAGACCCAGTACTTC.

The chain is built from TRBV7-9 and TRBJ1-2, with D possibly being TRBD1 (6 bases). CDR1 and CDR2 from the germline V gene are SEHNR and FQNEAQ (reference sequence). V was clipped by 2 bases and J by 3 bases, with 10 bases between them. The CDR3 totals 14 residues. For the CDR3, the DNA is TGTGCCAGCAGCTTACGACAGGATCACTATGGCTACACCTTC. Protein: CASSLRQDHYGYTF.

V gene TRBV5-1 combines with J gene TRBJ2-7; the D gene could be TRBD1 or TRBD2 (5 bases each). The ends were cut back, 5 bases at V and 2 bases at J, with 11 bases in the middle. CDR3 length equals 13 residues. Germline lookup yields CDR1 SGHRS and CDR2 YFSETQ. The CDR3 region has the DNA TGCGCCAGCAGGCATGAGGGGCCCTACGAGCAGTACTTC. It translates to CASRHEGPYEQYF.

The chain is built from TRBV10-2 and TRBJ2-2; 12 bases line up with TRBD2. With V trimmed by 6 bases and J by 7 bases, 3 bases remained unmatched. This CDR3 has 14 residues. Germline V gene data show CDR1 as WSHSY and CDR2 as SAAADI. The CDR3 DNA sequence: TGCGCCAGCAGACCTAGCGGGAGGGTCGGGGAGCTGTTTTTT. This gives the protein CASRPSGRVGELFF.

The chain recombines TRBV6-5 with TRBJ1-2; D remains unclear. The CDR3 has 13 residues. Germline CDR1 MNHEY, CDR2 SVGAGI. V was pared by 2 bases and J by 4 bases, with 8 bases between. The chain's CDR3 is CASSYGWAYGYTF. DNA of the CDR3: TGTGCCAGCAGTTACGGTTGGGCCTATGGCTACACCTTC.

Concerning this clone itself: The junction departs from the called germline gene at one end, perhaps through a read error. The CDR3 loop is CASSEDGLAKNIQYF. As DNA, the CDR3 is TGTGCCAGCAGCGAAGACGGACTAGCCAAAAACATTCAGTACTTC. The V call is TRBV2, the J call TRBJ2-4; tentatively, D is TRBD2 (5 bases). The CDR3 is 15 residues long. Germline CDR1 and CDR2: SNHLY and FYNNEI. Together with reference TRBV2 and TRBJ2-4, the CDR3 gives the full variable domain: EPEVTQTPSHQVTQMGQEVILRCVPISNHLYFYWYRQILGQKVEFLVSFYNNEISEKSEIFDDQFSVERPDGSNFTLKIRSTKLEDSAMYFCASSEDGLAKNIQYFGAGTRLSVL.

This chain links TRBV6-6 with TRBJ2-7; possible D gene TRBD2, 5 bases. The CDR3 is made up of 18 amino acids. Germline CDR1 and CDR2: MNHNY and SVGAGI (reference sequence). V lost 5 bases, J lost 1 base, and 24 bases lay in between. CDR3 residues: CASSQNQGGALLSYEQYF. The DNA of the CDR3 is TGTGCCAGCAGTCAGAACCAAGGAGGCGCCCTCCTTTCCTACGAGCAGTACTTC.